This TCR beta chain was retrieved from a study of T cell responses to AZD1222 COVID-19 vaccine. There are 13 residues in the CDR3. The V gene's germline CDR1 is MNHEY and CDR2 SMNVEV (reference sequence). V dropped 6 bases and J dropped 4 bases, with 9 bases sitting between them. Some clones are missing from TCRdb's copy, which holds only in-frame ones; the method was immunoSEQ multiplex PCR. The data show about 100,000 clones, over 80% seen once. Whole-study findings and limits: Clonal diversity was possibly underestimated, and white British individuals and females predominated among donors. Spike as a whole was targeted by vaccine-associated CD4 TCRs, dominant at 160-218 and 743-854.

The sample holds one count of this clone. Its antigen is undetermined. This receptor was identified in an adult who received the AZD1222 COVID-19 vaccine. The sequenced sample was peripheral blood, obtained 28 days after the second AZD1222 dose. The chain recombines TRBV27 with TRBJ1-4; D is uncertain. The DNA of the CDR3 is TGTGCCAGCAGCGCCAACAATAATGAAAAACTGTTTTTT. Its translation is CASSANNNEKLFF.